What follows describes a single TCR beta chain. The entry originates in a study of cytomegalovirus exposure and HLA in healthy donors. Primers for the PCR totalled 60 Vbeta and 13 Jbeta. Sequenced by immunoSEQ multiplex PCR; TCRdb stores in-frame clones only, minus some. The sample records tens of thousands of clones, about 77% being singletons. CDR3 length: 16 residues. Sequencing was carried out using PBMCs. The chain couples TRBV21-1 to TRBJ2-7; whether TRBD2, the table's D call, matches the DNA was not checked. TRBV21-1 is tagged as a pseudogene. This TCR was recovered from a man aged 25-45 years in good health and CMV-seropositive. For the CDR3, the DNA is TGTGCCAGCAGCAAAAGCCGGGGGTTAGGTTTCCTCGAGCAGTACTTC. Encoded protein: CASSKSRGLGFLEQYF.